In this sample, the clone carrying this T cell receptor beta chain turned up a few times. Antigen specificity is unknown. The source of the sample is a study of a mutant IDH1 vaccine in newly diagnosed glioma. Study details: Most had both radiotherapy and temozolomide beforehand; others had only one.

The CDR3 is 11 residues long. V lost 6 bases and J 8 bases, leaving 7 bases between the germline ends. Germline values: CDR1 LNHDA, CDR2 SQIVND (reference sequence). Overall study findings and caveats: Vaccine-induced responses were seen in under 95% of patients, spanning several MHC alleles. Shifts in the top peripheral T cell clonotypes seemed unrelated to pseudoprogression.

Assay used: immunoSEQ multiplex PCR; TCRdb lists only in-frame clones, some missing. This table has 90,000 to 100,000 clones, approximately 90% appearing once. Time point given: baseline, week 1 (first vaccination visit). Treatment in this sample: pre-vaccination baseline after standard-of-care therapy. This clonotype originated in a woman in her forties or fifties with glioma. Specimen: PBMCs, collected from a glioma patient treated with radiotherapy, temozolomide or both. The V and J genes are TRBV19 and TRBJ2-2; D ambiguous. Written as DNA, the CDR3 is TGTGCCAGTAGAGTGGAGGGGGAGCTGTTTTTT. Translating it yields CASRVEGELFF.